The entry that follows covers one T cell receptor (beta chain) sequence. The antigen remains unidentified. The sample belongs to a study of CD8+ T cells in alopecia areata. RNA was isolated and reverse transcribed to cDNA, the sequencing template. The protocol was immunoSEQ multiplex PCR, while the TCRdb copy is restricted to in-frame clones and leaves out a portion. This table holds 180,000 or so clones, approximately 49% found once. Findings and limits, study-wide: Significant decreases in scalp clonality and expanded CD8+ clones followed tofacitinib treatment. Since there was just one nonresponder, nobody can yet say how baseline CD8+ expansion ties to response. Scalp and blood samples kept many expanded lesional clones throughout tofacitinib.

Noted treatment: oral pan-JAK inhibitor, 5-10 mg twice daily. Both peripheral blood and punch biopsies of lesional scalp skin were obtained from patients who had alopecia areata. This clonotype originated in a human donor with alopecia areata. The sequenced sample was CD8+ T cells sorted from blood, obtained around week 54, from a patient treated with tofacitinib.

The CDR3 DNA is TGTGCCTGGAGTATGACAGGGGTTTGGAAACTGTTTTTT. Translation gives CAWSMTGVWKLFF. The chain links TRBV30 to TRBJ1-4; 8 nucleotides match TRBD1. V trimming: 2 bases; J trimming: 11 bases; junction bases outside the gene matches: 7. Germline lookup yields CDR1 GTSNPN and CDR2 SVGIG (reference sequence). This CDR3 region has 13 residues.